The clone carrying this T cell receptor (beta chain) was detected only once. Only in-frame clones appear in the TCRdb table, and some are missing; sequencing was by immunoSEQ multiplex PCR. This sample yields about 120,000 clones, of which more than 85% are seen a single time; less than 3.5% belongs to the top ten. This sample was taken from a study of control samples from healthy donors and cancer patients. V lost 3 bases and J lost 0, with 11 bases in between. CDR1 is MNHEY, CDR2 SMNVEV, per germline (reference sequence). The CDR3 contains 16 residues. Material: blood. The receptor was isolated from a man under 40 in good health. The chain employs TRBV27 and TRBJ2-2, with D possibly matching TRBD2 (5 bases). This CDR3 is CASSLDGNTNTGELFF. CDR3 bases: TGTGCCAGCAGTTTGGACGGGAACACGAACACCGGGGAGCTGTTTTTT.